This T cell receptor beta chain originates from a study of identifying expanded T cells in peripheral blood. Here immunoSEQ multiplex PCR was the method, and the copy in TCRdb shows in-frame clones only, minus some. Of about 90,000 clones in the sample, around 87% were seen once. With regard to this clone: Its cognate antigen is unknown.

Healthy donors had no documented immune events, such as infections, while sampled. The V segment lost 6 bases and the J segment 4 bases; nucleotides outside the gene matches: 8. This CDR3 has 14 residues. Germline V gene lookup returns CDR1 SGHRS and CDR2 YFSETQ. Study-wide results and caveats: Approximately 1.2 clones differed between technical replicates, versus approximately 17 and 20 over time.

The sequence came from a person aged 18 to 70 in good health. The chain employs TRBV5-1 and TRBJ2-5; 8 nucleotides agree with TRBD1. The sample was blood. The DNA for the CDR3 is TGCGCCAGCACAACAGGGGGTGGTCGAGAGACCCAGTACTTC. Translating gives CASTTGGGRETQYF.